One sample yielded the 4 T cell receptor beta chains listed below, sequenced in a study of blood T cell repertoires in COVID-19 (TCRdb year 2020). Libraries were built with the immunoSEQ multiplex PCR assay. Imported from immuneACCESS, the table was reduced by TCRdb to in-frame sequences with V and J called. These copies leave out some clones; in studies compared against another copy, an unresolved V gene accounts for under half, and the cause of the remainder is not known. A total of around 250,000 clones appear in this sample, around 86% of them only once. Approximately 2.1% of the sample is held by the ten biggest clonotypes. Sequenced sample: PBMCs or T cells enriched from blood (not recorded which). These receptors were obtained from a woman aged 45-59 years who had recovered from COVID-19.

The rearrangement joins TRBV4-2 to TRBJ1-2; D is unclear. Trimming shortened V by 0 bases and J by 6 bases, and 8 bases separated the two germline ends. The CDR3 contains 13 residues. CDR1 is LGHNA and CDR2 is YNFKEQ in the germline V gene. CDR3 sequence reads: CASSQEASHGYTF. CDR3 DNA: TGTGCCAGCAGCCAAGAGGCCAGTCATGGCTACACCTTC.

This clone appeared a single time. This CDR3 is CASSPARSNDYTF. CDR3 sequence (DNA): TGTGCCAGCTCACCGGCCAGATCCAATGACTACACCTTC. The chain has TRBV18 and TRBJ1-2, with no clear D. Per the germline V gene, CDR1 is KGHSH and CDR2 is LQKENI. This CDR3 comprises 13 residues. Trimming removed 3 bases at V and 10 bases at J, with 15 bases between.

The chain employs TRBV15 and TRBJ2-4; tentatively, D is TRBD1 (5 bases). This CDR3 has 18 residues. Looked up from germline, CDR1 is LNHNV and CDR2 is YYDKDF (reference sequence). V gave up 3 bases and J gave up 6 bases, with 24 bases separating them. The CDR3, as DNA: TGTGCCACCAGCAGCTCTGGGAACAGGCGTGCCCCCCGAAACATTCAGTACTTC. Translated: CATSSSGNRRAPRNIQYF. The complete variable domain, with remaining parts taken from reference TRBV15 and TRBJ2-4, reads DAMVIQNPRYQVTQFGKPVTLSCSQTLNHNVMYWYQQKSSQAPKLLFHYYDKDFNNEADTPDNFQSRRPNTSFCFLDIRSPGLGDTAMYLCATSSSGNRRAPRNIQYFGAGTRLSVL.

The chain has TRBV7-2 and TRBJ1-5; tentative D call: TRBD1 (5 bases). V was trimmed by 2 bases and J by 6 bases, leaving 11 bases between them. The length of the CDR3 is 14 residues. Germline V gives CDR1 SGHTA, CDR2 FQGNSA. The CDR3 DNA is TGTGCCAGCAGCTTAAACCCAGGGCCTCAGCCCCAGCATTTT. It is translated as CASSLNPGPQPQHF.